This TCR beta chain was identified during a study of T cell responses to AZD1222 COVID-19 vaccine (dated by TCRdb to 2020 to 2023). The study in broad terms: Because spike-specific TCR depth and breadth did not differ between the two schedules, AZD1222 recipients who got a second dose at roughly 4 weeks were pooled with those who got a second dose at roughly 12 weeks. TCR sequencing was performed for 230 to 250 trial participants, of whom around 200 were given two doses of AZD1222 and approximately 25 were given two doses of MenACWY control vaccine. Enrollment into the trials was organized by age into subgroups of 18-55, 56-69 and 70-plus years, and those subgroups contained roughly 150, 30 and 60 TCR-sequenced participants, respectively.

The CDR3 regions of human TCRbeta chains were analyzed by immunosequencing. In the paper's pipeline: TCRs in the repertoires were compared against a reference library of SARS-CoV-2-specific TCRs that had been generated with the MIRA antigen-specificity platform. Breadth was defined as the fraction of unique TCRs that were SARS-CoV-2-associated. Depth was defined as the fraction of total T cells that were SARS-CoV-2-associated. Using the MIRA data, each spike-specific TCR was assigned both to the spike region to which the TCR was reactive and to a CD4 or CD8 class. Log10-transformed breadth and depth values were compared by one-way ANOVA with Sidak's multiple comparisons tests. The table comes from immuneACCESS by way of TCRdb, which keeps in-frame sequences with V and J called. Part of the clones is missing from these tables; in studies checked, under half for an unresolved V gene and the rest for unknown reasons. The DNA gave D and trimming, while V, J and clone size come from that table. For this sample there are more than 100,000 clones; approximately 86% appear just once. Around 6% of the sample is in the top ten clones.

What this sample's time point label stands for: baseline before first vaccination. Samples from vaccinated people were obtained from the UK trials COV001 and COV002, which included a single-blind randomized controlled phase 2/3 trial of AZD1222 (ChAdOx1 nCoV-19) in healthy adults. Trial participant PBMC samples were collected at day 0 and day 28 after the second dose for TCRbeta chain sequencing. There are 13 amino acids in the CDR3, from cysteine to phenylalanine inclusive. This entry keeps only the CDR3 DNA: 39 bases, framed from base 1. V loses 4 bases, J loses 5 bases, and the germline ends lie 12 bases apart. CDR1 is given as SQVTM and CDR2 as ANQGSEA, both from the germline V gene. Details on this clone: What antigen it recognizes has not been identified. Base qualities are not recorded, but no much larger clone differs from it by a single base.

Beyond this particular receptor, the publication reports: Nearly half of unique spike-specific TCRs reportedly recognized epitopes outside regions mutated in the B.1.351 and B.1.1.7 variants. Most participants were white British and females outnumbered males, and the authors suggested that clonal diversity may have been underestimated. In the small 56-69-year group, the increase in depth fell short of significance, most likely because of low power. No day 14 peak-response samples were available, so repertoires were characterized only after the peak T cell response. After two AZD1222 doses, both the breadth and the depth of spike-specific TCRs were significantly higher than at day 0 and than in MenACWY recipients. Vaccine-associated CD4 TCRs spanned the whole spike protein, with dominant responses in regions 160-218 and 743-854. Conclusions about previously exposed vaccinees are limited, since just a handful of AZD1222 recipients were seropositive for SARS-CoV-2 at baseline.

The sequence was collected from an adult in good health. Recombination connected TRBV29-1 to TRBJ1-5, with the D gene call left open. The sample here was peripheral blood, taken on day 0 of AZD1222 vaccination. Here is the DNA: TGCAGCGTTGCGTCAGGAGTGGATCAGCCCCAGCATTTT. It translates as CSVASGVDQPQHF.